These 15 T cell receptor beta chains were all obtained from the same sample, sequenced in a study of cytomegalovirus exposure and HLA in healthy donors. With 60 Vbeta and 13 Jbeta primers, the PCR was carried out. Only in-frame clones appear in the TCRdb table, and some are missing; sequencing was by immunoSEQ multiplex PCR. The sample has 140,000 or so clones; about 74% are singletons. Sequenced input: PBMCs. Receptor source: a man aged 18 to 35 in good health and CMV-seropositive.

The rearrangement joins TRBV7-3 to TRBJ1-5; 7 nucleotides align to TRBD1. Germline assignment: CDR1 SGHTA and CDR2 FQGTGA. The trim removed 4 bases at V and 0 bases at J, leaving 9 bases unmatched. The CDR3 has 17 amino acids. The CDR3 DNA reads as TGTGCCAGCAGCTCTGTGCAGGGGGGACATAGCAATCAGCCCCAGCATTTT. It specifies CASSSVQGGHSNQPQHF. Full variable domain (rest looked up from reference TRBV7-3 and TRBJ1-5): GAGVSQTPSNKVTEKGKYVELRCDPISGHTALYWYRQSLGQGPEFLIYFQGTGAADDSGLPNDRFFAVRPEGSVSTLKIQRTERGDSAVYLCASSSVQGGHSNQPQHFGDGTRLSIL.

This clone occurred a few times. The J gene is TRBJ1-6, the V gene TRBV2; D is ambiguous. This CDR3 has 13 residues. Trimming pared 3 bases from V and 7 bases from J, leaving 7 bases between. Germline loops: CDR1 SNHLY, CDR2 FYNNEI. CDR3: CASSDQENSPLHF. The CDR3 coding sequence is TGTGCCAGCAGTGATCAGGAAAATTCACCCCTCCACTTT.

J is TRBJ2-7 and V is TRBV9; 10 nucleotides align to TRBD1. The CDR3 sequence is 14 residues long. Germline values: CDR1 SGDLS, CDR2 YYNGEE. Trimming at V came to 4 bases and at J to 3 bases, leaving 4 bases not matched to a gene. The CDR3 nucleotides read TGTGCCAGCAGCCCCTGGGACAGGGGCTACGAGCAGTACTTC. Translating gives CASSPWDRGYEQYF.

This clone was found a few times. For the CDR3, the DNA is TGTGCCAGCACCGGCAGGAGGACGGGCAATCAGCCCCAGCATTTT. Translated, it gives CASTGRRTGNQPQHF. This chain links TRBV6-1 with TRBJ1-5, with D uncertain. The V and J ends lost 7 bases and 2 bases respectively, with 15 bases between them. Germline V CDR1 and CDR2: MNHNS, SASEGT. The CDR3 covers 15 residues.

About this clone itself: At one end the junction does not follow the germline gene, possibly because of a read error. J is TRBJ2-5 and V is TRBV7-7; TRBD1 agrees at 9 bases. The CDR3 extends over 14 amino acids. Per the germline V gene, CDR1 is SSHAT and CDR2 is FNYEAQ (reference sequence). The CDR3 here is CASSTTGGQETQYF. The CDR3 DNA reads TGTGCTAGCAGCACGACAGGGGGACAAGAGACCCAGTACTTC.

The rearrangement uses TRBV15 and TRBJ2-2, with 10 positions matching TRBD2. This CDR3 has 16 amino acids. Germline CDR1 reads LNHNV; CDR2 reads YYDKDF (reference sequence). The V and J ends lost 3 bases and 7 bases, in that order; junction bases with no gene match: 8. The CDR3 sequence is CATSSLASGGGGELFF. CDR3 coding DNA: TGTGCCACCAGCAGTTTGGCTAGCGGGGGTGGCGGGGAGCTGTTTTTT.

V usage is TRBV9 and J usage is TRBJ2-2, with D maybe TRBD1 (6 bases). The CDR3 runs to 15 residues. CDR1 and CDR2 from the germline V gene are SGDLS and YYNGEE. Trimming left V 0 bases short and J 4 bases short, with 10 bases between. The chain's CDR3 is CASSVVRGGTGELFF. CDR3 DNA sequence: TGTGCCAGCAGCGTAGTCAGGGGCGGCACCGGGGAGCTGTTTTTT.

V is TRBV18 and J is TRBJ2-3; D remains unclear. Trimming stripped 3 bases from V and 6 bases from J, with 10 bases between. Per the germline V gene, CDR1 is KGHSH and CDR2 is LQKENI. The CDR3 loop spans 13 amino acids. CDR3 bases: TGTGCCAGCTCACCTATCACCCGGGATACGCAGTATTTT. The encoded protein is CASSPITRDTQYF.

The chain combines TRBV7-2 with TRBJ2-1; 10 bases map to TRBD2. J was trimmed by 4 bases and V by 5 bases; bases with no gene match: 11. Germline V gene sequence: CDR1 SGHTA, CDR2 FQGNSA. The length of the CDR3 is 17 residues. The CDR3 reads CASSGLAVPPWYNEQFF. The CDR3 DNA is TGTGCCAGCAGCGGACTAGCGGTCCCTCCGTGGTACAATGAGCAGTTCTTC.

This clone was detected once. The gene calls are TRBV7-8 and TRBJ2-1; 10 nucleotides match TRBD1. CDR1 is SGHVS and CDR2 is FQNEAQ in the germline V gene. J lost 6 bases, V lost 5 bases, and 7 bases had no gene match. The CDR3 totals 15 residues. This chain's CDR3 is CASSPRTGGPNEQFF. As DNA, the CDR3 is TGTGCCAGCAGCCCCCGGACAGGGGGTCCCAATGAGCAGTTCTTC.

The chain couples TRBV10-1 to TRBJ2-2; 9 bases match TRBD2. The CDR3 is made up of 18 amino acids. The germline V gene encodes CDR1 WNHNN and CDR2 SYGVQD (reference sequence). With 7 bases clipped from V and 1 base from J, the junction kept 13 bases outside the gene matches. The DNA for the CDR3 is TGCGCCAGCACGCGGGGCGGGAGGGCCCGGAAGAACACCGGGGAGCTGTTTTTT. Translation: CASTRGGRARKNTGELFF.

This chain connects TRBV2 to TRBJ1-5; 10 positions agree with TRBD1. Per the germline V gene, CDR1 is SNHLY and CDR2 is FYNNEI. The V gene end was trimmed by 8 bases and the J gene end by 5 bases; junction bases not matched to a gene: 0. This CDR3 spans 12 amino acids. CDR3: CASGTGDQPQHF. Written as DNA, the CDR3 is TGTGCCAGCGGGACAGGGGATCAGCCCCAGCATTTT.

The count of this clone is one. The germline gene is not matched at one end of the junction; a read error may be the cause. The genes are TRBV15 and TRBJ1-2, with TRBD1 identical over 7 bases. CDR1 LNHNV and CDR2 YYDKDF come from the germline V gene (reference sequence). CDR3 size: 12 residues. CDR3 amino acids: CATSFTGDGYPF. CDR3 DNA sequence: TGTGCCACCAGTTTCACAGGGGACGGCTACCCCTTC.

This clone was recorded only once. Other DNA sequences in the same sample also yield this CDR3. V is TRBV7-9 and J is TRBJ2-3; TRBD2 matches at 9 bases. The CDR3 totals 14 residues. CDR1 is SEHNR, CDR2 FQNEAQ, per germline (reference sequence). V gave up 3 bases and J gave up 4 bases; unmatched junction bases: 2. CDR3 amino acids: CASSLAGGADTQYF. CDR3 DNA sequence: TGTGCCAGCAGCTTGGCGGGGGGGGCAGATACGCAGTATTTT.

This chain links TRBV10-3 with TRBJ1-3; 8 bases are shared with TRBD1. V lost 7 bases and J lost 0; bases outside the gene matches: 8. This CDR3 contains 16 residues. Germline CDR1 reads ENHRY; CDR2 reads SYGVKD. The CDR3 nucleotides are TGTGCCATCATTGGGAACACAGGGGGCTCTGGAAACACCATATATTTT. It is translated as CAIIGNTGGSGNTIYF.